This T cell receptor beta chain was recovered during a study of identical twins. There are 15 residues in the CDR3. On this clonotype itself: Its antigen is unknown. Its ends do not fully match the called genes, so a read error is possible.

The study, taken as a whole, reports: Twin pairs had excess sharing that was weaker in beta out-of-frame sequences. Low generation probability was overrepresented in out-of-frame alpha sequences shared by twins. Out-of-frame TCR alpha sharing observed in monozygotic twins exceeded model estimates. Invariant MAIT and iNKT cells are populations that could partly confound zero-insertion analyses.

Each CDR3 protein gets one entry after TCRdb re-called the 5' RACE reads with MiXCR. The sample includes approximately 1.8 million distinct CDR3 sequences, under 35% of them seen just once. The sample consisted of cord blood. J is TRBJ2-3 and V is TRBV12-3 or TRBV12-4; TRBD2 matches at 9 bases. The receptor was derived from a newborn girl in good health. The DNA for the CDR3 is TGTGCCAGCACTCTAGCGGGGTCTAGCACAGGTACGCAGTATTTT. Its translation: CASTLAGSSTGTQYF.